This TCR beta chain was captured by sequencing in a study of OX40 agonist ivuxolimab in advanced cancers. About the research overall: An agonistic anti-OX40 (CD134) antibody, ivuxolimab, was used to treat the patients. Study-level findings and limits: Partial responders treated at 0.1-3.0 mg/kg exhibited clonal expansion among the lowest measured. CD8+ T cells (on average) carried more expanded clones than CD4+ T cells. Nonresponders, in some cases, also had low normalized T-cell clonal expansion.

Repertoires were generated with immunoSEQ multiplex PCR, while TCRdb's copy carries only in-frame clones and drops some. The repertoire includes 83,000 or so clones, about 81% of them detected once, and under 2% sits in the top ten. A note on this clone: Antigen unknown.

Sample: CD4+ or CD8+ T cells sorted from blood, taken in a trial of the OX40 agonist ivuxolimab. The receptor's source is an adult with an advanced solid tumor such as melanoma, head and neck, liver or kidney cancer.

CDR3 loop: CASSYHGVSNYGYTF. The CDR3, as DNA: TGTGCCAGCAGTTACCACGGCGTATCTAACTATGGCTACACCTTC. V usage is TRBV6-5 and J usage is TRBJ1-2; D is undetermined. This CDR3 is 15 amino acids long. Germline-derived CDR1 and CDR2 are MNHEY and SVGAGI. V was trimmed by 2 bases and J by 0 bases, leaving 10 bases between them.